A selection of T cell receptor beta chains follows, all from one sample in a study of technical replicates of blood from a few donors. This table comes from immunoSEQ multiplex PCR, and its TCRdb copy is limited to in-frame clones, with some not included. The sample carries approximately 12,000 clones, approximately 90% recorded once. The sequenced sample was PBMCs. Receptor source: a human donor in good health. The CDR3 runs from the conserved cysteine through the conserved F or W. Fields, in order: J gene, V gene, clone size, D gene, CDR3 DNA, CDR3 protein. A D gene is named only where the DNA matches it firmly. A row's size may be missing; if present it is once, few, many or a size class.

TRBJ1-2 | TRBV12-5 | - | - | TGTGCTAGTGGTTTGGCCAGAGTTGTGACAGAGAACTATGGCTACACCTTC | CASGLARVVTENYGYTF
TRBJ2-2 | TRBV25-1 | - | - | TGTGCCAGCACCCCCCCCTCAGACACCGGGGAGCTGTTTTTT | CASTPPSDTGELFF
TRBJ1-2 | TRBV19 | - | TRBD1 | TGTGCCAGTAGTATAGCTGGGACAGGGAGAAATTTTAACTATGGCTACACCTTC | CASSIAGTGRNFNYGYTF
TRBJ2-7 | TRBV6-1 | - | TRBD1 | TGTGCCAGCAGTGAAGCGATAACAGGGGGCGATTACTACGAGCAGTACTTC | CASSEAITGGDYYEQYF
TRBJ2-3 | TRBV5-1 | - | TRBD1 | TGCGCCAGCAGCTCGGCCTTAACAGGGGCAGATACGCAGTATTTT | CASSSALTGADTQYF
TRBJ1-2 | TRBV5-6 | - | - | TGTGCCAGCAGCCAGATTCAGGGGAACTATGGCTACACCTTC | CASSQIQGNYGYTF
TRBJ1-1 | TRBV4-1 | - | TRBD1 | TGCGCCAGCAGCCAAACAATGATTGGGACAGATGAAGCTTTCTTT | CASSQTMIGTDEAFF
TRBJ2-3 | TRBV7-2 | - | TRBD2 | TGTGCCAGCAGCACCCGAGCGGGAGGACTCACAGATACGCAGTATTTT | CASSTRAGGLTDTQYF
TRBJ2-2 | TRBV28 | - | - | TGTGCCAGCACCTCCCCGGGAGAGCGGAACACCGGGGAGCTGTTTTTT | CASTSPGERNTGELFF
TRBJ1-5 | TRBV21-1 | once | - | - | CASSKPWAGGARNQPQHF
TRBJ2-1 | TRBV18 | - | TRBD2 | TGTGCCAGCTCACCGAGCGGGAGGGCCTATGGGGGCGCTGAGGAGTTCTTC | CASSPSGRAYGGAEEFF
TRBJ2-1 | TRBV16 | - | TRBD2 | TGTGCCAGCAGTCCAACAGCTAGCGGGGTTTCTCAGAGATACAATGAGCAGTTCTTC | CASSPTASGVSQRYNEQFF
TRBJ1-3 | TRBV6-1 | - | TRBD1 | TGTGCCAGCAGTGAGCTGAAAGGGACAGGAAGAAACACCATATATTTT | CASSELKGTGRNTIYF
TRBJ2-3 | TRBV19 | - | TRBD1 | TGTGCCAGTAGTATAATGGGACAGAGCACAGATACGCAGTATTTT | CASSIMGQSTDTQYF
TRBJ2-5 | TRBV7-7 | - | TRBD1 | TGTGCCAGCAGCTCCGACAGGGGGCGCGGGGAGACCCAGTACTTC | CASSSDRGRGETQYF
TRBJ2-5 | TRBV10-2 | - | - | TGCGCCAGCAGTGAGAGAGCTGGGGGAGGAGAGACCCAGTACTTC | CASSERAGGGETQYF
TRBJ1-1 | TRBV5-1 | - | - | TGCGCCAGCAACCCCCTTGGAGGGAGTCACACTGAAGCTTTCTTT | CASNPLGGSHTEAFF
TRBJ1-2 | TRBV30 | - | - | TGTGCCTGGCAAAATAACTATGGCTACACCTTC | CAWQNNYGYTF
TRBJ2-5 | TRBV5-1 | - | TRBD2 | TGCGCCAGCAGCTTGGCCGTGGGGACTAGCGCTTTAGAGTACTTC | CASSLAVGTSALEYF
TRBJ1-2 | TRBV10-3 | - | - | TGTGCCATCAGTGAACAGGATTATGGCTACACCTTC | CAISEQDYGYTF
TRBJ2-7 | TRBV7-8 | - | TRBD2 | TGTGCCAGCAGCACCGTAAGACTAGCGAGCGAGCAGTACTTC | CASSTVRLASEQYF
TRBJ1-2 | TRBV10-3 | - | - | TGTGCCATCAGTGAGCCGGGGATTTTTGTAGAGGGCTACACCTTC | CAISEPGIFVEGYTF
TRBJ2-7 | TRBV7-9 | - | TRBD2 | TGTGCCAGCAGCGCCGGACTAGCGGTTTACGAGCAGTACTTC | CASSAGLAVYEQYF
TRBJ1-4 | TRBV27 | - | - | TGTGCCAGCAGTTTATCCTCCACCGACAGAACAAAAAATGAAAAACTGTTTTTT | CASSLSSTDRTKNEKLFF
TRBJ1-5 | TRBV7-9 | - | TRBD1 | TGTGCCAGCAGCCAAGGGCGGACAGGTCAGCCCCAGCATTTT | CASSQGRTGQPQHF
TRBJ2-1 | TRBV5-1 | - | TRBD2 | TGCGCCAGCAGCCCCGCACTAGCGGGAGCCTATGAGCAGTTCTTC | CASSPALAGAYEQFF
TRBJ2-7 | TRBV6-1 | - | - | TGTGCCAGCAGTTGGACCCAGGGAGGCTCCTACGAGCAGTACTTC | CASSWTQGGSYEQYF
TRBJ2-7 | TRBV7-9 | - | - | TGTGCCAGCAGCGGGGGGGTGGGGACACCTCACCCCTACGAGCAGTACTTC | CASSGGVGTPHPYEQYF
TRBJ1-2 | TRBV29-1 | - | - | TGCAGCGTTGGCGGGACGGGTGGCTACACCTTC | CSVGGTGGYTF
TRBJ2-2 | TRBV2 | - | - | TGTGCCAGCAGTGTCGTGTTGGCTAGCACCGGGGAGCTGTTTTTT | CASSVVLASTGELFF
TRBJ1-2 | TRBV18 | - | - | TGTGCCAGCTCACCACCGTGGGGGGCTAACTATGGCTACACCTTC | CASSPPWGANYGYTF
TRBJ2-7 | TRBV27 | - | TRBD2 | TGTGCCAGCACTCTCAGTAGCGGGAGTGGGGAGCAGTACTTC | CASTLSSGSGEQYF
TRBJ2-3 | TRBV6-1 | few | - | TGTGCCAGCAGTGAAGCTGACGCCTCTTCAGAGGCGCAGTATTTT | CASSEADASSEAQYF
TRBJ2-7 | TRBV28 | - | TRBD2 | TGTGCCAGCAGCCCACCCGGACTAGCGGGAGGCGTCTACGAGCAGTACTTC | CASSPPGLAGGVYEQYF
TRBJ2-2 | TRBV2 | - | TRBD1 | TGTGCCAGCACCAGCGGACAGGGGGCTGACGGGGAGCTGTTTTTT | CASTSGQGADGELFF
TRBJ2-3 | TRBV5-1 | - | TRBD2 | TGCGCCAGCAGCGAGGGACTAGCGGGAAGCACAGATACGCAGTATTTT | CASSEGLAGSTDTQYF
TRBJ2-3 | TRBV7-3 | - | - | TGTGCCAGCAGCTTACGGTATGATACGCAGTATTTT | CASSLRYDTQYF
TRBJ2-1 | TRBV28 | - | TRBD2 | TGTGCCAGCAGTTCGGACAGCAATATAGCGGGGGATGAGCAGTTCTTC | CASSSDSNIAGDEQFF
TRBJ1-5 | TRBV28 | - | - | TGTGCCAGCAGTTTACCCACAAGCAATCAGCCCCAGCATTTT | CASSLPTSNQPQHF
TRBJ2-7 | TRBV7-7 | - | - | TGTGCCAGCAGCCCGGGGATCTCCTACGAGCAGTACTTC | CASSPGISYEQYF
TRBJ2-1 | TRBV14 | - | TRBD2 | TGTGCCAGCAGCCGCGGACTAGCGGGAAACGGGGGTGAGCAGTTCTTC | CASSRGLAGNGGEQFF
TRBJ1-2 | TRBV10-3 | - | TRBD1 | TGTGCCATCAGCTGGACAGGGTGGGGCTACACCTTC | CAISWTGWGYTF
TRBJ2-1 | TRBV5-5 | - | TRBD2 | TGTGCCAGCAGACGGGAGGGGGATCCCTACAATGAGCAGTTCTTC | CASRREGDPYNEQFF
TRBJ2-1 | TRBV6-5 | - | TRBD2 | TGTGCCAGCAGTTACTCGGGGACTAGCGGGAGTGATGAGCAGTTCTTC | CASSYSGTSGSDEQFF
TRBJ2-5 | TRBV5-1 | - | - | TGCGCCAGCAGCGGTGGACAGACCCAAGAGACCCAGTACTTC | CASSGGQTQETQYF
TRBJ2-5 | TRBV2 | - | TRBD2 | TGTGCCAGCAGTGAAATACTAGCGGGAGACGAGACCCAGTACTTC | CASSEILAGDETQYF
TRBJ2-1 | TRBV5-1 | - | TRBD2 | TGCGCCAGCAGCTTGAGGCCTAGCGGGGACGCAGACAATGAGCAGTTCTTC | CASSLRPSGDADNEQFF
TRBJ1-2 | TRBV6-1 | once | - | TGTGCCAGCAGTGCCGGGGGAATGAGAACTAACTATGGCTACACCTTC | CASSAGGMRTNYGYTF
TRBJ1-1 | TRBV6-6 | - | TRBD1 | TGTGCCAGCAGTTCAAACCAGGGGGCCGGGGTAGCTTTCTTT | CASSSNQGAGVAFF
TRBJ2-2 | TRBV5-1 | once | TRBD1 | TGCGCCAGCAGGCGACAGGGGGGGAACACCGGGGAGCTGTTTTTT | CASRRQGGNTGELFF
TRBJ2-3 | TRBV5-1 | - | TRBD2 | TGCGCCAGCAGCCCGACCGGGACTAGCGTTTCAGATACGCAGTATTTT | CASSPTGTSVSDTQYF
TRBJ1-1 | TRBV30 | - | - | TGTGCCTGGAGTGTAACCGCGGGGGACACTGAAGCTTTCTTT | CAWSVTAGDTEAFF
TRBJ1-4 | TRBV5-1 | - | - | TGCGCCAGCAGCCCCCACAGTGCAACTAATGAAAAACTGTTTTTT | CASSPHSATNEKLFF
TRBJ1-1 | TRBV30 | - | - | TGTGCCTGGAGTGTAGGACATCGGAGGGCTGAAGCTTTCTTT | CAWSVGHRRAEAFF
TRBJ2-1 | TRBV11-3 | - | - | TGTGCCAGCAGCTTTAACGGTATGGTCAGGGAACGTTACAATGAGCAGTTCTTC | CASSFNGMVRERYNEQFF
TRBJ2-7 | TRBV28 | - | TRBD1 | TGTGCCAGCAGTACAGGGGGTTCCTACGAGCAGTACTTC | CASSTGGSYEQYF
TRBJ2-1 | TRBV5-4 | once | - | TGTGCCAGTACCGAGGGGCTAGCGAACGATGAGCAGTTCTTC | CASTEGLANDEQFF
TRBJ2-7 | TRBV28 | once | - | TGTGCCAGCAGTTTATGGGTCAGCTCCTACGAGCAGTACTTC | CASSLWVSSYEQYF
TRBJ1-1 | TRBV10-3 | - | TRBD1 | TGTGCCATCAGTGATGTCGACAGGGGCGGCAGTGAAGCTTTCTTT | CAISDVDRGGSEAFF
TRBJ2-2 | TRBV5-1 | - | TRBD2 | TGCGCCAGCAGCCCAACTAGCGGGAGGAACGGGGAGCTGTTTTTT | CASSPTSGRNGELFF